These 3 T cell receptor beta chains were all obtained from the same sample, sequenced in a study of shared T cell receptors in the human thymus. Assay used: immunoSEQ multiplex PCR; TCRdb lists only in-frame clones, some missing. The table lists more than 550,000 clones, around 87% of them singletons. The same specimen was also included in a second study, on human thymus T cells.

The sample comprised thymocytes. The receptors come from a boy younger than two with a congenital heart defect.

The V and J genes are TRBV7-2 and TRBJ1-3, with no clear D. This CDR3 spans 17 amino acids. The germline V gene has CDR1 SGHTA and CDR2 FQGNSA. Trimming took off 1 base at V and 0 bases at J, with 13 bases between the two ends. The CDR3 DNA reads as TGTGCCAGCAGCTTAGGAGGGCGGGAGCCCTCTGGAAACACCATATATTTT. Residues: CASSLGGREPSGNTIYF.

This clone was picked up one time. J is TRBJ2-1 and V is TRBV5-6, with TRBD1 matching over 9 bases. CDR3 length: 15 residues. Germline V lookup: CDR1 SGHDT, CDR2 YYEEEE. The V and J ends lost 0 bases and 5 bases, in that order; junction bases with no gene match: 3. CDR3: CASSLGQGVDNEQFF. Written as DNA, the CDR3 is TGTGCCAGCAGCTTGGGACAGGGGGTCGACAATGAGCAGTTCTTC.

There are a few counts of this clone. V usage is TRBV19 and J usage is TRBJ2-1; 8 bases line up with TRBD2. Trimming took 10 bases from V and 7 from J; bases not matched to a gene: 6. CDR3 length: 12 residues. Germline V CDR1 and CDR2: LNHDA, SQIVND (reference sequence). The CDR3, as DNA: TGTGCCACGGGGAGCGGGAGAAATGAGCAGTTCTTC. Encoded protein: CATGSGRNEQFF.